A single sample is the source of the 17 T cell receptor beta chains below, sequenced in a study of control samples from healthy donors and cancer patients. Repertoires were generated with immunoSEQ multiplex PCR, while TCRdb's copy carries only in-frame clones and drops some. This sample has about 120,000 clones, with roughly 92% found just once. Sequencing was done on a sample of blood. All receptors come from a man aged 30 to 45 in good health.

The chain uses TRBV6-5 and TRBJ1-1, with TRBD1 as a possible D gene (5 bases). Germline lookup yields CDR1 MNHEY and CDR2 SVGAGI. The CDR3 has 13 amino acids. Trimming cost V 8 bases and J 4 bases, with 14 bases left between them. Here the CDR3 reads CASCNYGATEAFF. DNA of the CDR3: TGTGCCAGCTGCAACTATGGGGCCACTGAAGCTTTCTTT.

The chain is built from TRBV4-2 and TRBJ1-6; 8 nucleotides align to TRBD1. Germline assignment: CDR1 LGHNA and CDR2 YNFKEQ. The CDR3 covers 12 residues. V was clipped by 7 bases and J by 10 bases; unmatched bases: 3. CDR3 loop: CASTDRGSPLHF. The DNA for the CDR3 is TGTGCCAGCACTGACAGGGGATCACCCCTCCACTTT.

The gene calls are TRBV28 and TRBJ1-2; 8 nucleotides match TRBD1. The CDR3 runs to 15 residues. CDR1 and CDR2 from the germline V gene are MDHEN and SYDVKM. With V trimmed by 5 bases and J by 4 bases, 9 bases remained unmatched. The CDR3 spells CASSEMGQATYGYTF. In nucleotides, the CDR3 is TGTGCCAGCAGTGAAATGGGACAGGCTACCTATGGCTACACCTTC.

The rearrangement uses TRBV19 and TRBJ2-1; no reliable D call. V lost 3 bases and J lost 5, with 14 bases in between. The CDR3 runs 15 residues. CDR1 is LNHDA and CDR2 is SQIVND in the germline V gene (reference sequence). This chain's CDR3 is CASSITLSEDNEQFF. For the CDR3, the DNA is TGTGCCAGTAGTATTACCCTATCGGAAGACAATGAGCAGTTCTTC.

V and J are TRBV9 and TRBJ1-3, with D hard to call. The CDR3 is 13 amino acids. The germline V and J ends were trimmed by 6 bases and 2 bases, with 9 bases remaining between them. Germline CDR1 SGDLS, CDR2 YYNGEE. CDR3 coding DNA: TGTGCCAGCACCAATCAACCTGGAAACACCATATATTTT. It codes for CASTNQPGNTIYF. Full variable domain (remainder filled in from reference TRBV9 and TRBJ1-3): DSGVTQTPKHLITATGQRVTLRCSPRSGDLSVYWYQQSLDQGLQFLIQYYNGEERAKGNILERFSAQQFPDLHSELNLSSLELGDSALYFCASTNQPGNTIYFGEGSWLTVV.

This chain connects TRBV4-1 to TRBJ1-1; a possible D gene is TRBD1 (6 bases). The germline V gene has CDR1 MGHRA and CDR2 YSYEKL. The CDR3 has 15 amino acids. V lost 2 bases to trimming and J lost 5 bases, with 15 bases between them. CDR3: CASSQLRGRRTEAFF. The CDR3 bases are TGCGCCAGCAGCCAACTTAGGGGGAGAAGGACTGAAGCTTTCTTT.

The V gene is TRBV15, the J gene TRBJ2-5; D is unresolved. Between the trimmed V and J ends, which lost 0 bases and 5 bases, there was a span of 7 bases. Germline-derived CDR1 and CDR2 are LNHNV and YYDKDF (reference sequence). This CDR3 region has 13 residues. The CDR3: CATSRDPGETQYF. The CDR3 DNA sequence: TGTGCCACCAGCAGAGATCCCGGGGAGACCCAGTACTTC.

V is TRBV14 and J is TRBJ1-1; 11 bases are shared with TRBD1. V gave up 4 bases and J gave up 5 bases; unmatched junction bases: 6. This CDR3 is built from 15 residues. Looked up from germline, CDR1 is SGHDN and CDR2 is FVKESK. The CDR3 loop reads CASSPDRGLVTEAFF. CDR3 coding DNA: TGTGCCAGCAGCCCGGACAGGGGGCTAGTGACTGAAGCTTTCTTT.

This clone was seen just once. V usage is TRBV7-9 and J usage is TRBJ2-3, with a weak D call TRBD2 (6 bases). This CDR3 is 13 amino acids long. Deletions cut 5 bases from V and 4 bases from J, with 10 bases between. The V gene's germline CDR1 is SEHNR and CDR2 FQNEAQ (reference sequence). The CDR3 DNA reads TGTGCCAGCAGCCCGCGGGGACCAGATACGCAGTATTTT. It yields the protein CASSPRGPDTQYF.

The count of this clone is one. The chain has TRBV28 and TRBJ1-5; the match to TRBD1 covers 8 bases. V was clipped by 6 bases and J by 6 bases; unmatched bases: 7. Germline V CDR1 and CDR2: MDHEN, SYDVKM. CDR3 size: 14 residues. Written as DNA, the CDR3 is TGTGCCAGCAGAAGGGGACAGGCGCGTCAGCCCCAGCATTTT. This translates into CASRRGQARQPQHF.

The CDR3 region has the DNA TGCGCCAGCAGCTTGGATAGCGGGGGCAGTGAGCAGTTCTTC. This sequence encodes CASSLDSGGSEQFF. The gene calls are TRBV5-1 and TRBJ2-1; 9 bases align to TRBD2. The germline V gene has CDR1 SGHRS and CDR2 YFSETQ. This CDR3 comprises 14 residues. V shed 0 bases, J shed 9 bases, and the junction held 4 bases outside the gene matches.

V usage is TRBV12-3 or TRBV12-4 and J usage is TRBJ1-5, with 8 positions matching TRBD1. The ends lost 5 bases at V and 6 bases at J; junction bases unmatched: 3. The CDR3 loop spans 13 amino acids. The CDR3 loop reads CASSDRGGQPQHF. Here the CDR3 DNA reads TGTGCCAGCAGTGACAGGGGCGGTCAGCCCCAGCATTTT.

V is TRBV27 and J is TRBJ2-7; D could derive from TRBD1 or TRBD2 (6 bases each). CDR1 and CDR2 (germline): MNHEY, SMNVEV (reference sequence). The germline V and J ends were trimmed by 0 bases and 7 bases, with 16 bases remaining between them. The CDR3 sequence is 15 residues long. DNA of the CDR3: TGTGCCAGCAGTTTATCGGGGGGCGGAATAGGAGAGCAGTACTTC. It yields the protein CASSLSGGGIGEQYF.

This sequence joins TRBV6-5 and TRBJ1-5; the D gene is possibly TRBD1 (5 bases). V lost 5 bases to trimming and J lost 4 bases, with 12 bases between them. The CDR3 sequence is 14 residues long. Per the germline V gene, CDR1 is MNHEY and CDR2 is SVGAGI. The CDR3 region has the DNA TGTGCCAGCAGTCGGGACGGACCGAATCAGCCCCAGCATTTT. This gives the protein CASSRDGPNQPQHF.

This rearrangement joins TRBV19 to TRBJ2-7; 8 bases line up with TRBD1. Looked up from germline, CDR1 is LNHDA and CDR2 is SQIVND (reference sequence). CDR3 length: 14 amino acids. The V segment lost 5 bases and the J segment 2 bases; nucleotides outside the gene matches: 5. CDR3 sequence: CASSRGQAAYEQYF. CDR3 nucleotide sequence: TGTGCCAGTAGTCGGGGACAGGCGGCCTACGAGCAGTACTTC. Full variable domain (outside the CDR3, taken from reference TRBV19 and TRBJ2-7): DGGITQSPKYLFRKEGQNVTLSCEQNLNHDAMYWYRQDPGQGLRLIYYSQIVNDFQKGDIAEGYSVSREKKESFPLTVTSAQKNPTAFYLCASSRGQAAYEQYFGPGTRLTVT.

This chain links TRBV5-4 with TRBJ2-6; a weak D match, TRBD2 (7 bases). This CDR3 is built from 18 residues. Germline CDR1 is SGHNT and CDR2 is YYREEE (reference sequence). The ends were cut back, 4 bases at V and 2 bases at J, with 19 bases in the middle. CDR3 protein: CASSPLGGAVTGANVLTF. CDR3 nucleotides: TGTGCCAGCAGCCCCCTTGGGGGGGCGGTAACTGGGGCCAACGTCCTGACTTTC.

The rearrangement links TRBV29-1 to TRBJ2-5; 11 positions match TRBD1. CDR3 size: 15 residues. V shed 8 bases, J shed 5 bases, and the junction held 13 bases outside the gene matches. Germline V CDR1 and CDR2: SQVTM, ANQGSEA. The CDR3 protein is CSSRSGQGAGETQYF. The CDR3 nucleotides read TGCAGCTCCCGCTCAGGACAGGGGGCGGGGGAGACCCAGTACTTC.